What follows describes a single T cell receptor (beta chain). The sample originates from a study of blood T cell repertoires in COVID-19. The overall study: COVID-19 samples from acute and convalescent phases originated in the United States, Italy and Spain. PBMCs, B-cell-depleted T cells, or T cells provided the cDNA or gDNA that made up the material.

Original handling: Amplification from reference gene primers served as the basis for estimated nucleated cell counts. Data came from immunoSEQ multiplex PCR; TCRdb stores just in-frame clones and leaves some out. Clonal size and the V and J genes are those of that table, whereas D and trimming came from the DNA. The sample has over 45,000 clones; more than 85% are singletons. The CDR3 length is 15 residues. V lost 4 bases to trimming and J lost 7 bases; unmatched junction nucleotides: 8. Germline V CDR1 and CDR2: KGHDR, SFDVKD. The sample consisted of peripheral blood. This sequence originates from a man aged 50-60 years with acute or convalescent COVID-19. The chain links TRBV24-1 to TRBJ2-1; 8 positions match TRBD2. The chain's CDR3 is CATSESLAGINEQFF. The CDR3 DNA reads TGTGCCACCAGTGAGTCGTTAGCGGGGATTAATGAGCAGTTCTTC.